This T cell receptor beta chain derives from a study of cytomegalovirus exposure and HLA in healthy donors. Study findings and constraints: Listed as cytomegalovirus-associated were 150 to 200 TCR beta chains.

As concerns this clone: Its specificity is not known.

PCR amplification relied on 60 Vbeta primers (plus 13 Jbeta primers). Some clones are missing from TCRdb's copy, which holds only in-frame ones; the method was immunoSEQ multiplex PCR. Recorded here are approximately 210,000 clones; the top ten clones represent roughly 0.98%. This receptor was obtained from a woman younger than 45 in good health and CMV-seropositive. Sequenced input: PBMCs.

As DNA, the CDR3 is TGTGCCAGCAGTGAGGCTAGGGGAAGTCATGGCTACACCTTC. Protein: CASSEARGSHGYTF. V and J are TRBV25-1 and TRBJ1-2, with a tentative D call TRBD1 (5 bases). The V end was cut by 3 bases, the J end by 6 bases, with 14 bases between. Germline CDR1 and CDR2: MGHDK and SYGVNS. The CDR3 has 14 amino acids.